A selection of T cell receptor beta chains follows, all from one sample in a study of T cells in localized non-small cell lung cancer. Method: immunoSEQ multiplex PCR; TCRdb's copy keeps in-frame clones and lacks some. The data hold some 25,000 clones, with around nine tenths observed a single time. The specimen comprised PBMCs, sampled before any cancer treatment. Every receptor here comes from a man between 40 and 70 years old with stage II lung adenocarcinoma. CDR3s leave out the opening cysteine and the closing phenylalanine or tryptophan.

>TRBV30|TRBJ2-3
AWSTPGTSGGHWY
>TRBV2|TRBJ2-1
ARQGLGGNEQF
>TRBV6-1|TRBJ2-7
ASSIEDNYEQY
>TRBV12-5|TRBJ2-2
ASGLSEGAPTGELF
>TRBV15|TRBJ1-1
ATSRDRVAVNTEAF
>TRBV5-1|TRBJ2-3
ASSLETGGPGDTQY
>TRBV6-5|TRBJ1-2
ASSYRVSPNYGYT
>TRBV9|TRBJ2-3
ASSAPLRRGDADTQY
>TRBV30|TRBJ1-6
AWSPDSNSPLH
>TRBV25-1|TRBJ1-4
ASALRQGRNEKLF
>TRBV2|TRBJ2-5
ASRAETQY
>TRBV28|TRBJ1-1
ASSAFRGRLNTEAF
>TRBV7-6|TRBJ2-3
ASRSGTDTQY
>TRBV19|TRBJ2-2
ASSMGAENTGELF
>TRBV19|TRBJ1-2
ASSSTYSSYS
>TRBV7-8|TRBJ2-3
ASSQGITDTQY
>TRBV7-3|TRBJ2-1
ASSPPGTSASGEQF
>TRBV6-1|TRBJ2-2
ASRGQGKSTGELF
>TRBV11-3|TRBJ2-1
ASSSWGGESYNEQF
>TRBV23-1|TRBJ1-2
ASSPRQRYGYT
>TRBV5-6|TRBJ2-7
ASSHLAGYSYEQY
>TRBV6-5|TRBJ2-5
ASSYGPAGTQY
>TRBV27|TRBJ1-1
ASSSPRSREAF
>TRBV4-3|TRBJ1-2
ASSQGWGPYGYT
>TRBV4-1|TRBJ2-2
ASSRDRGGELF
>TRBV5-1|TRBJ2-2
ASSLIPGLAAPGELF
>TRBV16|TRBJ1-4
ASSQSRPGEGEKLF
>TRBV7-2|TRBJ2-1
ASSLALGAGGYNEQF
>TRBV20-1|TRBJ2-7
SAPKNYEQY
>TRBV27|TRBJ1-1
ASSLGSLMNTEAF
>TRBV29-1|TRBJ1-4
SVQVTRGSVGEKLF
>TRBV11-2|TRBJ2-2
ASSPQRLAGNTGELF
>TRBV21-1|TRBJ1-1
ASLKQGKAF
>TRBV10-3|TRBJ1-5
AISESDRGNQPQH
>TRBV21-1|TRBJ1-1
ASSKGGGDTEAF
>TRBV5-4|TRBJ1-2
TGGEDGYGYT
>TRBV7-8|TRBJ2-5
ASSLGGVETQY
>TRBV5-4|TRBJ2-1
ASSFVGGSLAYNEQF
>TRBV7-9|TRBJ1-4
ASSPTGGEEKLF
>TRBV19|TRBJ1-3
ASSTLSSSGNTIY
>TRBV5-5|TRBJ1-2
ASSLELFPGGYT
>TRBV27|TRBJ2-7
ASSPWGFYEQY
>TRBV7-3|TRBJ2-1
ASSSQLAGGNEQF
>TRBV6-4|TRBJ2-6
ASSDLRSGQNYSGANVLT
>TRBV9|TRBJ2-2
ASSVDLRGTGELF
>TRBV29-1|TRBJ2-1
SVRTGAMDEQF
>TRBV27|TRBJ2-2
ASSFANTGELF
>TRBV7-9|TRBJ2-1
ASSFIPSNEQF
>TRBV11-3|TRBJ1-1
ASSFQGRSEAF
>TRBV18|TRBJ2-5
ASSPPQETQY
>TRBV30|TRBJ2-3
AWTRTAASTDTQY
>TRBV6-5|TRBJ2-7
ASSYEANYEQY
>TRBV5-1|TRBJ2-7
ASSGTLGGGSYEQY
>TRBV12-5|TRBJ2-7
ASGTGHEQY
>TRBV11-2|TRBJ1-3
ASSLRQGYGNTIY
>TRBV28|TRBJ1-5
ASREDNQPQH
>TRBV5-6|TRBJ2-1
ASSRQQGMRVSQF